This is a list of T cell receptor beta chains from one sample in a study of T cells in Graves' hyperthyroidism and ophthalmopathy. TCRdb redid the calling of the multiplex PCR reads with MiXCR, one entry per CDR3 protein. Of 650,000 to 700,000 distinct CDR3 sequences in the sample, roughly 17% are singletons; the top ten hold roughly a sixth. Sequencing was done on a sample of blood. Receptors originate from a man aged 50-60 years with Graves' hyperthyroidism. Each CDR3 is given with its conserved first and last residue.

J gene | CDR3 length | V gene | CDR3 protein
TRBJ1-1 | 17 | TRBV6-2/TRBV6-3 | CASSYVGLTGLNTEAFF
TRBJ1-1 | 15 | TRBV28 | CASRGRTGVNTEAFF
TRBJ1-1 | 13 | TRBV7-8 | CASSSTGGGKAFF
TRBJ2-3 | 14 | TRBV5-8 | CASSSQVVPDTQYF
TRBJ1-5 | 15 | TRBV3-1 | CASSQSPGAEQPQHF
TRBJ2-1 | 16 | TRBV20-1 | CSARGRAGSSYNEQFF
TRBJ1-5 | 16 | TRBV28 | CASSRRGVWGNQPQHF
TRBJ2-1 | 16 | TRBV28 | CASSLIALNRGNEQFF
TRBJ2-5 | 15 | TRBV5-1 | CASSLFGQVQETQYF
TRBJ2-2 | 19 | TRBV7-9 | CASSYNPGLAGGRTGELFF
TRBJ2-1 | 15 | TRBV27 | CASLSGRAPYNEQFF
TRBJ2-7 | 13 | TRBV6-1 | CASRGGSRYEQYF
TRBJ2-7 | 11 | TRBV7-9 | CASSIDTGQYF
TRBJ2-7 | 15 | TRBV30 | CAWRGQGAGSYEQYF
TRBJ2-1 | 15 | TRBV4-3 | CASSQDRGRHNEQFF
TRBJ2-1 | 14 | TRBV11-2 | CASSSIQGLDEQFF
TRBJ2-3 | 16 | TRBV28 | CASVLLGQGGTDTQYF
TRBJ2-1 | 19 | TRBV5-1 | CASSSTPGLAGGDYNEQFF
TRBJ2-2 | 14 | TRBV30 | CVYTSGSVTGELFF
TRBJ2-3 | 18 | TRBV7-9 | CASSRTSGRSYNTDTQYF
TRBJ2-3 | 14 | TRBV10-2 | CASSGLAGIDTQYF
TRBJ2-7 | 15 | TRBV5-6 | CASSLEALAGARQYF
TRBJ2-1 | 16 | TRBV29-1 | CSVLRASGSPYNEQFF
TRBJ2-1 | 13 | TRBV2 | CASTAGDRSEQFF
TRBJ1-4 | 16 | TRBV2 | CASNDPATGNNEKLFF
TRBJ2-1 | 15 | TRBV6-1 | CASSVGWTSDSEQFF
TRBJ1-4 | 15 | TRBV7-3 | CASSTGGAANEKLFF
TRBJ2-7 | 12 | TRBV30 | CACGTGTYEQYF
TRBJ2-7 | 15 | TRBV29-1 | CSVIPGQAASYEQYF
TRBJ1-1 | 13 | TRBV7-9 | CASSFAPRTEAFF
TRBJ2-1 | 16 | TRBV11-3 | CASSHTSGSSHNEQFF
TRBJ2-7 | 16 | TRBV9 | CASSNPSDSIPYEQYF
TRBJ2-7 | 14 | TRBV5-1 | CASSTRTGTYEQYF
TRBJ2-1 | 15 | TRBV11-3 | CASSLYSALYNEQFF
TRBJ2-7 | 16 | TRBV3-1 | CASSHATSGGSYEQYF
TRBJ2-2 | 17 | TRBV24-1 | CATSAGTGRQNTGELFF
TRBJ2-2 | 15 | TRBV20-1 | CSARGPGLVTGELFF
TRBJ2-7 | 11 | TRBV20-1 | CSPRGGDEQYF
TRBJ2-1 | 15 | TRBV12-3/TRBV12-4 | CASSGRGHRSNEQFF
TRBJ1-1 | 14 | TRBV12-3/TRBV12-4 | CASTHEHRNTEAFF
TRBJ1-5 | 14 | TRBV20-1 | CSAPRSVGNQPQHF
TRBJ2-3 | 17 | TRBV6-1 | CASSPGTGGKGTDTQYF
TRBJ2-1 | 18 | TRBV6-2/TRBV6-3 | CASRAMGGGQTRYNEQFF
TRBJ1-4 | 12 | TRBV15 | CATRGLGEKLFF
TRBJ1-2 | 11 | TRBV27 | CASGGYYGYTF
TRBJ2-1 | 13 | TRBV19 | CASSSGLRIEQFF
TRBJ1-5 | 14 | TRBV28 | CASISGQGGQPQHF
TRBJ2-3 | 16 | TRBV28 | CASSEAGPVDGDTQYF
TRBJ1-5 | 13 | TRBV3-1 | CASSQTRDQPQHF
TRBJ2-2 | 12 | TRBV5-1 | CASSFDTGELFF
TRBJ1-5 | 18 | TRBV2 | CASSLRSGQGYLNQPQHF
TRBJ1-1 | 14 | TRBV5-1 | CASSLGDMNTEAFF
TRBJ1-2 | 15 | TRBV4-1 | CASSQLQRSQVSYTF
TRBJ1-2 | 11 | TRBV19 | CASRVGGGYTF
TRBJ2-5 | 15 | TRBV7-2 | CASSFGLAPQETQYF